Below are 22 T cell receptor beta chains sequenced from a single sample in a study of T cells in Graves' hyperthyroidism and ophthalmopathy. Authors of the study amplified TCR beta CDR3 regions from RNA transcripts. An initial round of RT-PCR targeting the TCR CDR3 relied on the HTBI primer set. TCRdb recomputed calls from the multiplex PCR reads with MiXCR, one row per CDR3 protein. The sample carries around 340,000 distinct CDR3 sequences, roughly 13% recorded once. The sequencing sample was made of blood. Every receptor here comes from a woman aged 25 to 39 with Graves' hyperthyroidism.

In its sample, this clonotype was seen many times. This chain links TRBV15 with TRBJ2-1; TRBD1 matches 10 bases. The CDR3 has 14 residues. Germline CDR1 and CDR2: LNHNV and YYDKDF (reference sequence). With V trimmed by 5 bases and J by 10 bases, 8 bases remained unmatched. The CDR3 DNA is TGTGCCACCAGCGGGAGGGGACAGGGGTACGAGCAGTTCTTC. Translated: CATSGRGQGYEQFF.

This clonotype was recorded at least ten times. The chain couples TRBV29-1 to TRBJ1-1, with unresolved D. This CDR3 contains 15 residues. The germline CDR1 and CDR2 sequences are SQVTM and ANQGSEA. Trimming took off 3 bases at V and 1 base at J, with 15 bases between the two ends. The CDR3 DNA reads TGCAGCGTTGATGACGGGGTGAAGTGGAACACTGAAGCTTTCTTT. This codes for CSVDDGVKWNTEAFF.

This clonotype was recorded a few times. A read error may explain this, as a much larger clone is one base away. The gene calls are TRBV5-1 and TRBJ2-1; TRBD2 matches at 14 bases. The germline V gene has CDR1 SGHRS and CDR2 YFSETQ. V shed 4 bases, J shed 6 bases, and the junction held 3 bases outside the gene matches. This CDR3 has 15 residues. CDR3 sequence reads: CASSPGTSGSNEQFF. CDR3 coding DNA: TGCGCCAGCAGCCCGGGGACTAGCGGGAGCAATGAGCAGTTCTTC.

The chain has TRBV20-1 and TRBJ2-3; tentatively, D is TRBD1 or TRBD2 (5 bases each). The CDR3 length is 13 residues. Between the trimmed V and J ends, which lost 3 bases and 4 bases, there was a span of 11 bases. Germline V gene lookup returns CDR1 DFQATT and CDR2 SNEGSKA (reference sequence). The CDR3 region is CSARGRPSDTQYF. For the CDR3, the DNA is TGCAGTGCTAGGGGACGCCCCTCAGATACGCAGTATTTT.

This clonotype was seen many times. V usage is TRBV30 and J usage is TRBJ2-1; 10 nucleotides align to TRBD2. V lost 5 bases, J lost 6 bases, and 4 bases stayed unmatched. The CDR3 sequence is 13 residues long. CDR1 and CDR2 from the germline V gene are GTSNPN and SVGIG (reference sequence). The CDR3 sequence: CAWQLAGVNEQFF. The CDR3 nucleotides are TGTGCCTGGCAGCTAGCGGGAGTCAATGAGCAGTTCTTC.

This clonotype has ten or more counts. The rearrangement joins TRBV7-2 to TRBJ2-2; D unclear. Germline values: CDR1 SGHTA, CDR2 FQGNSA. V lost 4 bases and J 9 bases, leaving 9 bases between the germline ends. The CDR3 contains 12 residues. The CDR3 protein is CASSSSGRELFF. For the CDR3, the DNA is TGTGCCAGCAGCTCCTCTGGGCGGGAGCTGTTTTTT.

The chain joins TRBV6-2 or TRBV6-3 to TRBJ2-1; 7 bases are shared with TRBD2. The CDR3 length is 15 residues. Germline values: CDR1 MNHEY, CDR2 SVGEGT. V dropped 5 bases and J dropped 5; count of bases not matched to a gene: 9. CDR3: CASSEVGRTNNEQFF. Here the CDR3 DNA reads TGTGCCAGCAGTGAGGTCGGGAGGACTAACAATGAGCAGTTCTTC.

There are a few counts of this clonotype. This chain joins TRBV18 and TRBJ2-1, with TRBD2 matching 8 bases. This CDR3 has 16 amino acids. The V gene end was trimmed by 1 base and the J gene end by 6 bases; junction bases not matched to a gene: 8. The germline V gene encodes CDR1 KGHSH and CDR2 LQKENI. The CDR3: CASSPRSASGSNEQFF. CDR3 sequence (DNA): TGTGCCAGCTCACCACGTTCTGCTAGCGGGTCCAATGAGCAGTTCTTC.

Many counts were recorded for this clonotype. In DNA form, the CDR3 reads TGTGCCAGCAGTTTATTGTTAGGGGCGCGGAGTCAGCCCCAGCATTTT. The encoded protein is CASSLLLGARSQPQHF. V and J are TRBV28 and TRBJ1-5; D possibly corresponds to TRBD1 (5 bases). V shed 1 base and J shed 6 bases, with 16 bases lying between them. The germline V gene has CDR1 MDHEN and CDR2 SYDVKM. The CDR3 runs to 16 residues.

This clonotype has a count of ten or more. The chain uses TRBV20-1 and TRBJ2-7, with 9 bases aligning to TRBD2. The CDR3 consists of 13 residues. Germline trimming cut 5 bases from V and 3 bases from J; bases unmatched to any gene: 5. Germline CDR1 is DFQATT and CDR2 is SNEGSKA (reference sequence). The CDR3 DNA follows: TGCAGTGCTCTAGCGGGGACGTACTACGAGCAGTACTTC. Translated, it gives CSALAGTYYEQYF.

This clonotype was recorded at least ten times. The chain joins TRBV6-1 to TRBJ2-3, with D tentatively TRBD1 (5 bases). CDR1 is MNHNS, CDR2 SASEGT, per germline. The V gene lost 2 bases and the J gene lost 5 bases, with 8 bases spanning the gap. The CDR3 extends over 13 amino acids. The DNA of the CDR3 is TGTGCCAGCAGTGAACGAACAGGAGATACGCAGTATTTT. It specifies CASSERTGDTQYF.

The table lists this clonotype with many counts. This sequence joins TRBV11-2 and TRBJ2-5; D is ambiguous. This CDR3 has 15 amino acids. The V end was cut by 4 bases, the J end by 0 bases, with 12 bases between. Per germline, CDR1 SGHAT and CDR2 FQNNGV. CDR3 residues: CASSSVRRDQETQYF. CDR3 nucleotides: TGTGCCAGCAGCTCAGTACGCCGGGACCAAGAGACCCAGTACTTC.

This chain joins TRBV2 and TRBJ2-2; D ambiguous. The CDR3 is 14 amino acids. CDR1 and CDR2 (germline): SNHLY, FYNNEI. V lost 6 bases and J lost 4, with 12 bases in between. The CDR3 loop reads CASRDWRPTGELFF. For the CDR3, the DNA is TGTGCCAGCAGAGACTGGCGACCCACCGGGGAGCTGTTTTTT.

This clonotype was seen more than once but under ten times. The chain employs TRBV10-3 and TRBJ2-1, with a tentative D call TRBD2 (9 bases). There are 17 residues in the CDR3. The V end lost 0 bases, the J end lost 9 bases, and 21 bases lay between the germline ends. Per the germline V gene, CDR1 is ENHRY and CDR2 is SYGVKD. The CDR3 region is CAISESALAGQAGEQFF. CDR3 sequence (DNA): TGTGCCATCAGTGAGTCGGCCCTAGCGGGACAGGCGGGTGAGCAGTTCTTC.

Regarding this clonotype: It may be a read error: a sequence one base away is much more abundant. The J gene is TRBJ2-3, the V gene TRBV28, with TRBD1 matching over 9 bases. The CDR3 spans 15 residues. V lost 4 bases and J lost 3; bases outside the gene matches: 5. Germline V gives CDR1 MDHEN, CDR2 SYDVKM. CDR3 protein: CASSSRTGVTDTQYF. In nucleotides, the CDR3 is TGTGCCAGCAGTTCCAGGACAGGGGTAACAGATACGCAGTATTTT.

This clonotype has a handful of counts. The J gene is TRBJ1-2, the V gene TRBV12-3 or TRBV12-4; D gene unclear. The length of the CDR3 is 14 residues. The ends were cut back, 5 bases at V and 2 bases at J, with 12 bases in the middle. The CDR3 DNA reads TGTGCCAGCAGTCCTCAACGGGCGAACTATGGCTACACCTTC. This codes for CASSPQRANYGYTF.

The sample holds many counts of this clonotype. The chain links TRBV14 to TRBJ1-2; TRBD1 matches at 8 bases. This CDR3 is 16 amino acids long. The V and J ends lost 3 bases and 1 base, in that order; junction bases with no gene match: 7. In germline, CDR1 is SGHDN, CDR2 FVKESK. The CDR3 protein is CASSQTRDRLNYGYTF. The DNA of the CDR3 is TGTGCCAGCAGCCAGACCCGGGACAGGCTTAACTATGGCTACACCTTC. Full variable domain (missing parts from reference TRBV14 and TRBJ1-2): EAGVTQFPSHSVIEKGQTVTLRCDPISGHDNLYWYRRVMGKEIKFLLHFVKESKQDESGMPNNRFLAERTGGTYSTLKVQPAELEDSGVYFCASSQTRDRLNYGYTFGSGTRLTVV.

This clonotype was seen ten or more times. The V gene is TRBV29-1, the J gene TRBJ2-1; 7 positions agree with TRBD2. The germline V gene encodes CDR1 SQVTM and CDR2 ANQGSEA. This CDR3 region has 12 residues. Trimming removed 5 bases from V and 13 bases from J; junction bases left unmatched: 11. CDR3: CSVKASGQGQFF. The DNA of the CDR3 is TGCAGCGTTAAGGCTAGCGGTCAGGGTCAGTTCTTC.

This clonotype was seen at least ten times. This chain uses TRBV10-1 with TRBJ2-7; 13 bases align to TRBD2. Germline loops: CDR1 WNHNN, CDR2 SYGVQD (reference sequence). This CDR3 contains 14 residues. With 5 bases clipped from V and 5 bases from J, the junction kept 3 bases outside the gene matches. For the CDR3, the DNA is TGCGCCAGCAGTCCCGGGACTAGCGGGAACGAGCAGTACTTC. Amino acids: CASSPGTSGNEQYF.

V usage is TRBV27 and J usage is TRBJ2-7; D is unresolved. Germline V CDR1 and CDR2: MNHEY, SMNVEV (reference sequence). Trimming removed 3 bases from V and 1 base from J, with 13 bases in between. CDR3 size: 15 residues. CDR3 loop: CASSLALGGSYEQYF. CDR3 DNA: TGTGCCAGCAGTTTGGCTCTGGGTGGTTCCTACGAGCAGTACTTC.

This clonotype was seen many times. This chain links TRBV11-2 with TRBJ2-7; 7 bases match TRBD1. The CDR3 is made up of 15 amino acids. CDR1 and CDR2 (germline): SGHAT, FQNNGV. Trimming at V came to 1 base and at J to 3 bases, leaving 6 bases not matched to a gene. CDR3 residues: CASSLGQGPNYEQYF. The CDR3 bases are TGTGCCAGCAGCTTAGGACAGGGTCCCAACTACGAGCAGTACTTC.

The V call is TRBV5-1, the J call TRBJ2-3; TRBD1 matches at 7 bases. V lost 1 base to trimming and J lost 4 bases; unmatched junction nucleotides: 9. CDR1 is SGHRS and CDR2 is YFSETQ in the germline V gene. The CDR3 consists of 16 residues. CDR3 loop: CASSLRGGSGADTQYF. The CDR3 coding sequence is TGCGCCAGCAGCTTGCGAGGGGGCTCTGGGGCAGATACGCAGTATTTT.